Described below is a single T cell receptor beta chain sequence and its context. Its antigen is unknown. The sample has other DNA sequences that encode this CDR3 too. The sample is drawn from a study of cytomegalovirus exposure and HLA in healthy donors. Broader study findings: Most likely, a cluster of highly shared sequence variants arose as a sequencing artifact. Earlier analysis looked at TCR beta V segments, and most were productive about 87% or about 30% of the time. In a later analysis, specific HLA alleles were associated with 15,000 to 20,000 TCR beta sequences at a 0.05 false discovery rate.

13 Jbeta primers and 60 Vbeta primers were used for the PCR. Sequencing used immunoSEQ multiplex PCR; TCRdb keeps in-frame clones, though not all of them. The repertoire includes 150,000 to 200,000 clones, around 86% of them detected once, and 3.5% to 5% sits in the top ten. This CDR3 region has 13 residues. The germline CDR1 and CDR2 sequences are KGHSH and LQKENI. V dropped 6 bases and J dropped 2 bases, with 11 bases sitting between them. The donors gave bone marrow, and they were healthy. Material: PBMCs. This chain uses TRBV18 with TRBJ2-7, with D perhaps TRBD1 (6 bases). The clonotype was recovered from a man aged 45 to 65 in good health and CMV-seropositive. CDR3 in amino acids: CASSPGQTYEQYF. CDR3 sequence (DNA): TGTGCCAGCTCCCCTGGACAGACCTACGAGCAGTACTTC.